This T cell receptor (beta chain) was observed in a study of blood T cell repertoires in COVID-19. At the level of the study: The origin of the acute and convalescent COVID-19 samples was the United States, Italy and Spain. Nucleic acid was either cDNA or gDNA, and it came from T cells, B-cell-depleted T cells, or PBMCs.

Per the study methods: Cell counts per sample came from amplifying reference gene primers. Some clones are missing from TCRdb's copy, which holds only in-frame ones; the method was immunoSEQ multiplex PCR. V and J calls and clone size are those listed in that table; D and trimming were worked out from the DNA. The sample yields about 18,000 clones, over 70% seen once. Germline assignment: CDR1 SGHTA and CDR2 FQGNSA. The CDR3 totals 13 residues. V was shortened by 6 bases and J by 2 bases, with 10 bases between the two germline ends. The sequencing input was peripheral blood. The rearrangement joins TRBV7-2 to TRBJ1-1; tentative D call: TRBD1 (5 bases). The clonotype originates from an elderly man with acute or convalescent COVID-19. In nucleotides, the CDR3 is TGTGCCAGCAGAAAGGGGTTTAACACTGAAGCTTTCTTT. Translated, it gives CASRKGFNTEAFF.